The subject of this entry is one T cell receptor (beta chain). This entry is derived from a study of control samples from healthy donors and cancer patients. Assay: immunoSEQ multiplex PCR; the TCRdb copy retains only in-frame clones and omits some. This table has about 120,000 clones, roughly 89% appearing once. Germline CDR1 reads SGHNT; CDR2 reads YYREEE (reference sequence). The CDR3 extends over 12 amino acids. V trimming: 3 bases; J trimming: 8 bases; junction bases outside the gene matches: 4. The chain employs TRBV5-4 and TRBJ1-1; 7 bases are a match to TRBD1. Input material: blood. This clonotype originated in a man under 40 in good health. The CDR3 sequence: CASSSGQAEAFF. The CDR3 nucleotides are TGTGCCAGCAGCTCTGGACAGGCAGAAGCTTTCTTT.